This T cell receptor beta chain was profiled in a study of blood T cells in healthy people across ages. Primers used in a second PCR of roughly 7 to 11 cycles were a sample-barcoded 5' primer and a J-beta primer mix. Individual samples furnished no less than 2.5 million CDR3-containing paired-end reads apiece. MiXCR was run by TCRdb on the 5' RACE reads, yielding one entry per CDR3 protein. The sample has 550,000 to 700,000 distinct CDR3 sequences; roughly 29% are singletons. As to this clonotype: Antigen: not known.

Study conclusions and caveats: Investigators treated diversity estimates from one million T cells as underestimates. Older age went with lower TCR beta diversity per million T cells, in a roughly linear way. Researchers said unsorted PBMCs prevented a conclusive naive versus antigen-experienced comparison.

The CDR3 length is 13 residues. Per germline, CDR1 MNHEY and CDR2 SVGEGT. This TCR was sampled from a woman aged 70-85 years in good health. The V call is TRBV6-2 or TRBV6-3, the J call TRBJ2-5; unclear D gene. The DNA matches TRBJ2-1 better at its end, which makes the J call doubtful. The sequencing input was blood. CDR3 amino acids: CASSYPPAGTQFF. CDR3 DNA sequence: TGTGCCAGCAGTTACCCCCCGGCAGGAACGCAGTTCTTC.